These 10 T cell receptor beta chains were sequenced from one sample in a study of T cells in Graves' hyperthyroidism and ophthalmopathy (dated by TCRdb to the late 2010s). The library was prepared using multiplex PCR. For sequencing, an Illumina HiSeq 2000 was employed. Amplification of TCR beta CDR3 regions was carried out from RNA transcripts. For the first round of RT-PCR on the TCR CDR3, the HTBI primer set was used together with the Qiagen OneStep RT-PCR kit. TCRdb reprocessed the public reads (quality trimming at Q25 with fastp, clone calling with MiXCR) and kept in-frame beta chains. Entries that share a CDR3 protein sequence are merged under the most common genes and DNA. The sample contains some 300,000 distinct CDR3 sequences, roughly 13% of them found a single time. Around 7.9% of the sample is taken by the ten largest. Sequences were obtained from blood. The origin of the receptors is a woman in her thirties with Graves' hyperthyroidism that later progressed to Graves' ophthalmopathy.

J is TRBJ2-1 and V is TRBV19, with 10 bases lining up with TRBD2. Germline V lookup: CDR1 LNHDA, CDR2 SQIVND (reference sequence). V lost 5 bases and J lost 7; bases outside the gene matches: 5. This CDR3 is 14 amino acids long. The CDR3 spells CASSFRTSGNEQFF. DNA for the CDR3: TGTGCCAGTAGTTTCCGGACTAGCGGTAATGAGCAGTTCTTC.

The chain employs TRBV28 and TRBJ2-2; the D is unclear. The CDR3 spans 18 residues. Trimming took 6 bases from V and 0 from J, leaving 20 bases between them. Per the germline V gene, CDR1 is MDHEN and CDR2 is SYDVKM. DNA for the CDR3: TGTGCCAGCAGCACTCTCCCCGACACTTACGCGAACACCGGGGAGCTGTTTTTT. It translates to CASSTLPDTYANTGELFF.

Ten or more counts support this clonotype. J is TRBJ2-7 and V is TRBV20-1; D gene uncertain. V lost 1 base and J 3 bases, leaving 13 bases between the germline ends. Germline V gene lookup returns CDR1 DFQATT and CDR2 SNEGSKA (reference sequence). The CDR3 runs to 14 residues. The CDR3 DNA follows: TGCAGTGCTAGAGGGGATTACGTGATCTACGAGCAGTACTTC. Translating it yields CSARGDYVIYEQYF.

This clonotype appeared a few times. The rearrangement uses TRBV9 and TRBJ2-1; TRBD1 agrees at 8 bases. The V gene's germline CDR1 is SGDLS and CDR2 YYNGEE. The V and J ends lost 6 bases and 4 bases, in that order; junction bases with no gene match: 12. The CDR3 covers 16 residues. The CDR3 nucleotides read TGTGCCAGCAACGAACCCGGGACAGGCTTATACAATGAGCAGTTCTTC. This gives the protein CASNEPGTGLYNEQFF.

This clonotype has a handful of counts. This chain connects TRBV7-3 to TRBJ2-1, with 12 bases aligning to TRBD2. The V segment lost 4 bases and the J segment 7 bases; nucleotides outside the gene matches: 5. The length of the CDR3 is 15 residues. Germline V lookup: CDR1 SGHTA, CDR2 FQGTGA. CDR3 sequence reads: CASSSLAGGPNEQFF. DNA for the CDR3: TGTGCCAGCAGCTCGCTAGCGGGAGGGCCTAATGAGCAGTTCTTC.

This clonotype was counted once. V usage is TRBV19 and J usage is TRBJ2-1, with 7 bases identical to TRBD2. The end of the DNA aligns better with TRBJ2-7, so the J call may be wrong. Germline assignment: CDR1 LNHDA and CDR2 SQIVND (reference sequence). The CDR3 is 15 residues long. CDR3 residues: CASSWGWRAGNEQYF. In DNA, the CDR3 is TGTGCCAGTAGTTGGGGTTGGAGAGCGGGGAATGAGCAGTACTTC.

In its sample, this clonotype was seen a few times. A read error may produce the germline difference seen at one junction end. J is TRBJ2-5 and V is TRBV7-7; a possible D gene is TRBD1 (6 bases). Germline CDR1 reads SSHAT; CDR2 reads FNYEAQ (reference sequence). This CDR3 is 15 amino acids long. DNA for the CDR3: TGTGCTAGCAGTTCGACAGGTACCCCCCAAGAGACCCAGTACTTC. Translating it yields CASSSTGTPQETQYF.

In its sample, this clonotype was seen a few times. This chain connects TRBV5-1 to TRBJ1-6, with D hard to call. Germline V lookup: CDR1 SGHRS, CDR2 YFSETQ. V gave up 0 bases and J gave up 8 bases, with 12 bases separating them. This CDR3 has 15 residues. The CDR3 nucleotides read TGCGCCAGCAGCTTGGAGGGAGGAGGCGATTCACCCCTCCACTTT. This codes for CASSLEGGGDSPLHF.

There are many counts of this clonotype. This CDR3 reads CASSLYRLTQETQYF. In nucleotides, the CDR3 is TGTGCCAGCAGTTTATACCGACTAACCCAAGAGACCCAGTACTTC. J is TRBJ2-5 and V is TRBV12-3 or TRBV12-4; maybe TRBD2 (5 bases). The CDR3 has 15 residues. The V end lost 2 bases, the J end lost 1 base, and 11 bases lay between the germline ends.

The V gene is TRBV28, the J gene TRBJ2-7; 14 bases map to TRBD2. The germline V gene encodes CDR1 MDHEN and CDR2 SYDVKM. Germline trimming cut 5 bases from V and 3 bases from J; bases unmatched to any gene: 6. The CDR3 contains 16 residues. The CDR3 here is CASSAGTSGSGYEQYF. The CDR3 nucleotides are TGTGCCAGCAGTGCTGGGACTAGCGGGAGCGGCTACGAGCAGTACTTC.